This passage covers 18 T cell receptor beta chains from one sample sequenced in a study of T cells in Graves' hyperthyroidism and ophthalmopathy. RNA transcripts served as the template for amplifying TCR beta CDR3 regions. In the first-round RT-PCR of the TCR CDR3, the HTBI primer set was used. TCRdb reprocessed the multiplex PCR reads with MiXCR, giving one entry per CDR3 protein. The sample includes around 370,000 distinct CDR3 sequences, around 20% of them seen just once. Sequencing input: blood. All receptors derive from a man aged 18 to 35 with Graves' ophthalmopathy.

Comments on this clonotype: Since a much larger clone is just one base distant, this may be a read error. V usage is TRBV2 and J usage is TRBJ1-5; D is undetermined. The CDR3 has 13 amino acids. Per germline, CDR1 SNHLY and CDR2 FYNNEI. V was shortened by 11 bases and J by 6 bases, with 17 bases between the two germline ends. CDR3 coding DNA: TGTGCCGGCCGGGAAAGCCTGCGTCAGCCCCAGCATTTT. Residues: CAGRESLRQPQHF.

The V call is TRBV11-2, the J call TRBJ2-6; D uncertain. This CDR3 region has 18 residues. Trimming removed 0 bases from V and 0 bases from J, with 12 bases in between. Germline-derived CDR1 and CDR2 are SGHAT and FQNNGV. The CDR3 loop is CASSLDFRCYSGANVLTF. The CDR3 DNA follows: TGTGCCAGCAGCTTAGATTTTCGGTGTTACTCTGGGGCCAACGTCCTGACTTTC.

This clonotype was seen many times. This chain links TRBV6-6 with TRBJ2-1; D is perhaps TRBD2 (7 bases). With 0 bases removed from V and 8 bases from J, the gap between germline ends came to 11 bases. Germline CDR1 is MNHNY and CDR2 is SVGAGI (reference sequence). The CDR3 is 14 amino acids. The chain's CDR3 is CASSYSRRGHEQFF. The CDR3 bases are TGTGCCAGCAGTTACTCACGGCGGGGGCATGAGCAGTTCTTC.

This clonotype showed up many times. V usage is TRBV5-1 and J usage is TRBJ1-1, with D maybe TRBD1 (5 bases). Germline V CDR1 and CDR2: SGHRS, YFSETQ. CDR3 size: 16 residues. The V end lost 3 bases, the J end lost 3 bases, and 18 bases lay between the germline ends. CDR3: CASSWGLNYGDTEAFF. CDR3 in DNA: TGCGCCAGCAGCTGGGGACTAAATTATGGGGACACTGAAGCTTTCTTT.

In its sample, this clonotype was seen a few times. In DNA form, the CDR3 reads TGCGCCAGCAGCCAAGATGTGTCCTTTGAGGCCCAGTACTTC. It specifies CASSQDVSFEAQYF. The rearrangement uses TRBV4-1 and TRBJ2-5; D gene unclear. CDR1 MGHRA and CDR2 YSYEKL come from the germline V gene. V lost 0 bases and J lost 9, with 14 bases in between. The length of the CDR3 is 14 residues.

This clonotype was seen repeatedly, ten times or more. The chain employs TRBV28 and TRBJ2-5; a possible D gene is TRBD2 (7 bases). Trimming shortened V by 4 bases and J by 5 bases, and 11 bases separated the two germline ends. The CDR3 length is 13 residues. Per the germline V gene, CDR1 is MDHEN and CDR2 is SYDVKM. The CDR3 sequence: CASSSGRGETQYF. The CDR3, as DNA: TGTGCCAGCAGTTCAGGGAGGGGGGAGACCCAGTACTTC.

The chain joins TRBV5-8 to TRBJ2-1; possibly TRBD1 for D (5 bases). V lost 1 base and J lost 0, with 14 bases in between. The CDR3 covers 17 residues. Germline V lookup: CDR1 SGHTS, CDR2 YDEGEE. CDR3: CASSLWGQLHSYNEQFF. CDR3 nucleotides: TGTGCCAGCAGCTTGTGGGGCCAGCTTCACTCCTACAATGAGCAGTTCTTC.

This clonotype was found a few times. The genes are TRBV4-2 and TRBJ2-7; TRBD2 matches 8 bases. Per the germline V gene, CDR1 is LGHNA and CDR2 is YNFKEQ. The CDR3 totals 17 residues. V gave up 3 bases and J gave up 0 bases; unmatched junction bases: 10. CDR3: CASSHRGGTPSSYEQYF. DNA of the CDR3: TGTGCCAGCAGCCACCGCGGGGGGACTCCAAGCTCCTACGAGCAGTACTTC.

The V gene is TRBV27, the J gene TRBJ1-6; D is ambiguous. V was pared by 1 base and J by 9 bases, with 13 bases between. The CDR3 spans 15 residues. CDR1 MNHEY and CDR2 SMNVEV come from the germline V gene (reference sequence). The DNA of the CDR3 is TGTGCCAGCAGTTTATTCTGGGAGCCTGGTTCACCCCTCCACTTT. Protein product: CASSLFWEPGSPLHF.

This clonotype was seen ten or more times. The rearrangement links TRBV28 to TRBJ1-2; 10 positions match TRBD1. The CDR3 totals 14 residues. Per the germline V gene, CDR1 is MDHEN and CDR2 is SYDVKM. V trimming: 7 bases; J trimming: 6 bases; junction bases outside the gene matches: 8. The CDR3 loop is CASTPRDRGNGYTF. The CDR3 bases are TGTGCCAGCACACCCCGGGACAGGGGTAATGGCTACACCTTC.

The chain has TRBV2 and TRBJ1-4; no firm D call. In germline, CDR1 is SNHLY, CDR2 FYNNEI. The V gene lost 5 bases and the J gene lost 3 bases, with 13 bases spanning the gap. This CDR3 is 15 amino acids long. The CDR3 region is CASSYIPAANEKLFF. For the CDR3, the DNA is TGTGCCAGCAGTTACATCCCAGCTGCTAATGAAAAACTGTTTTTT.

In this sample, this clonotype turned up a few times. The genes are TRBV10-3 and TRBJ2-3; 9 bases map to TRBD1. The CDR3 runs to 14 residues. Losses at the gene ends were 6 bases for V and 1 base for J; bases not matched to a gene: 2. Germline assignment: CDR1 ENHRY and CDR2 SYGVKD. CDR3 DNA sequence: TGTGCCATCAGGGGACAGGGAGGCACAGATACGCAGTATTTT. This codes for CAIRGQGGTDTQYF.

This clonotype was seen many times. The chain has TRBV20-1 and TRBJ2-3; no firm D call. The CDR3 runs to 13 residues. The germline V gene has CDR1 DFQATT and CDR2 SNEGSKA (reference sequence). Between the trimmed V and J ends, which lost 1 base and 5 bases, there was a span of 10 bases. CDR3 region: CSARALAVDTQYF. The DNA for the CDR3 is TGCAGTGCTAGAGCGCTCGCCGTAGATACGCAGTATTTT.

With regard to this clonotype: At one end the junction does not follow the germline gene, possibly because of a read error. The chain combines TRBV7-7 with TRBJ2-5, with TRBD2 matching over 9 bases. This CDR3 is built from 13 residues. The germline V gene encodes CDR1 SSHAT and CDR2 FNYEAQ (reference sequence). DNA of the CDR3: TGTGCCTGCAGCGGGGGGCCTTCGGAGACCCAGTACTTC. It specifies CACSGGPSETQYF.

This clonotype was observed at least ten times. V usage is TRBV27 and J usage is TRBJ1-2, with D perhaps TRBD1 (6 bases). The CDR3 is 15 amino acids. Germline V gives CDR1 MNHEY, CDR2 SMNVEV (reference sequence). Trimming pared 6 bases from V and 2 bases from J, leaving 16 bases between. The CDR3: CASRPVRDTNYGYTF. Here the CDR3 DNA reads TGTGCCAGCAGACCTGTTCGGGACACGAACTATGGCTACACCTTC.

This clonotype came up many times. The rearrangement joins TRBV7-8 to TRBJ2-7; 10 positions match TRBD1. Trimming at V came to 4 bases and at J to 1 base, leaving 7 bases not matched to a gene. Germline V gene sequence: CDR1 SGHVS, CDR2 FQNEAQ. The CDR3 has 16 residues. The CDR3 loop reads CASSSDRDRGSYEQYF. The DNA of the CDR3 is TGTGCCAGCAGCTCGGACCGGGACAGGGGATCCTACGAGCAGTACTTC. Full variable domain (rest looked up from reference TRBV7-8 and TRBJ2-7): GAGVSQSPRYKVAKRGQDVALRCDPISGHVSLFWYQQALGQGPEFLTYFQNEAQLDKSGLPSDRFFAERPEGSVSTLKIQRTQQEDSAVYLCASSSDRDRGSYEQYFGPGTRLTVT.

Many counts were recorded for this clonotype. V and J are TRBV15 and TRBJ2-3; D might be TRBD1 or TRBD2, each matching 5 bases. V gave up 4 bases and J gave up 3 bases, with 14 bases separating them. This CDR3 spans 15 amino acids. From germline, CDR1 is LNHNV and CDR2 YYDKDF (reference sequence). CDR3 protein: CATSMRGDGTDTQYF. The CDR3 DNA reads TGTGCCACCAGCATGCGAGGGGACGGGACAGATACGCAGTATTTT.

As regards this clonotype: This may be a read error: a much more frequent sequence differs by one nucleotide. This sequence joins TRBV7-9 and TRBJ2-7; perhaps TRBD1 as D (5 bases). Per germline, CDR1 SEHNR and CDR2 FQNEAQ (reference sequence). V lost 8 bases and J lost 9, with 14 bases in between. This CDR3 has 11 residues. CDR3 residues: CASGRADVQYF. CDR3 nucleotides: TGTGCCAGCGGCAGGGCAGACGTGCAGTACTTC.